This T cell receptor beta chain stems from a study of identical twins. This clonotype appeared a few times. CDR3 length: 18 residues. J was trimmed by 0 bases and V by 4 bases; bases with no gene match: 9. From germline, CDR1 is SGHRS and CDR2 YFSETQ. TCRdb fed the 5' RACE reads into MiXCR, producing one record per CDR3 protein. The sample includes 600,000 to 850,000 distinct CDR3 sequences, 15% to 20% of them seen just once. The same data also went into a second study, on T cells expressing NK-cell markers.

Sequencing was performed on PBMCs. The TCR sequence derives from a woman under 30 in good health. V gene TRBV5-1 combines with J gene TRBJ2-7, with TRBD2 identical over 14 bases. CDR3 residues: CASSIPRTSGRSSYEQYF. CDR3 bases: TGCGCCAGCAGCATACCAAGGACTAGCGGGAGGAGCTCCTACGAGCAGTACTTC.